The present TCR beta chain was sequenced within a study of shared clonotypes between healthy human individuals. General study findings and limits: The study drew on few donors, limiting represented genetic and exposure-history diversity.

HIV-negative, healthy adults without recent acute infections or vaccinations were the donors. Concerning this clone itself: The target antigen is unknown.

The V end was cut by 0 bases, the J end by 3 bases, with 12 bases between. CDR3 size: 16 residues. Germline CDR1 and CDR2: MNHEY and SVGAGI. Some clones are missing from TCRdb's copy, which holds only in-frame ones; the method was immunoSEQ multiplex PCR. The table lists about 2.4 million clones, roughly nine tenths of them singletons, with more than 0.12% in the top ten. This receptor was taken from a man younger than 35 in good health. This chain uses TRBV6-5 with TRBJ1-5, with D tentatively TRBD1 (5 bases). The sample was naive CD4+ T cells sorted from blood. Subset given: CD45RA+ positively selected. The CDR3 sequence: CASSYSSDRFNQPQHF. CDR3 DNA: TGTGCCAGCAGTTACTCGTCAGACAGATTCAATCAGCCCCAGCATTTT.